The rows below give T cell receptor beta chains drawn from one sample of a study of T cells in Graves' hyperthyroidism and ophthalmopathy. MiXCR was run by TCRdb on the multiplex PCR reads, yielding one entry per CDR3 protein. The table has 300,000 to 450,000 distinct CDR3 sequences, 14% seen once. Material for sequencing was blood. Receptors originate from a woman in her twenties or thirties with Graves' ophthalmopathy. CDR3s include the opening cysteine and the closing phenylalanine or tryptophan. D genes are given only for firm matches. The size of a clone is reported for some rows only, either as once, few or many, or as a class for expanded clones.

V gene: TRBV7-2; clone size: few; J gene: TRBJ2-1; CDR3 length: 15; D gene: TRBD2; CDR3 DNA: TGTGCCAGCAGCGGGCGACTAGCGAGAAACAATGAGCAGTTCTTC; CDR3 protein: CASSGRLARNNEQFF
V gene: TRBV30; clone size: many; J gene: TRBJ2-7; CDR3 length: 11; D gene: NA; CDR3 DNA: TGTGCCTGGAGTGGGAAGCACGAGCAGTACTTC; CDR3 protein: CAWSGKHEQYF
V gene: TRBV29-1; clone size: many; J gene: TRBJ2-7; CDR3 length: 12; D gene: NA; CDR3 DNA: TGCAGCGTTGACTCCGGAGGGAACGAGCAGTACTTC; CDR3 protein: CSVDSGGNEQYF
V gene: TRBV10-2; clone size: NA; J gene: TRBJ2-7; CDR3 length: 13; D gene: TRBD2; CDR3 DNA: TGCGCCAGCGCAGCGGGGGCGAACTACGAGCAGTACTTC; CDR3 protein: CASAAGANYEQYF
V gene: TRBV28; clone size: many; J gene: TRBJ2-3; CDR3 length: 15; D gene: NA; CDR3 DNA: TGTGCCAGCAGTTTTGTCTGGGGGGATGGACATACGCAGTATTTT; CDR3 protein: CASSFVWGDGHTQYF
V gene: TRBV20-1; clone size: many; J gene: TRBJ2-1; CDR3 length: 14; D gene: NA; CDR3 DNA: TGCAGTCTAGGACTGTCCAACTCCTACAATGAGCAGTTCTTC; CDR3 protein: CSLGLSNSYNEQFF
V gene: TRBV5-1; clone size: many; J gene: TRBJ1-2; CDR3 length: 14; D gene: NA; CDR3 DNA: TGCGCCAGCAGCTTGGTCAGCCTTTTGAATGGCTACACCTTC; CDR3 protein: CASSLVSLLNGYTF
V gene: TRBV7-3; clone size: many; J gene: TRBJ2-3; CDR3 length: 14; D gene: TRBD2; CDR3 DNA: TGTGCCAGCAGCGAAAGCGGGGGATTGAATACGCAGTATTTT; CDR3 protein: CASSESGGLNTQYF
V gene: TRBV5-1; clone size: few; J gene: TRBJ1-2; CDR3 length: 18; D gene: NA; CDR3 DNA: TGCGCCAGCAGCTCCCTGAACTGGGGCCGTGGGGCTAACTATGGCTACACCTTC; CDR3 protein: CASSSLNWGRGANYGYTF
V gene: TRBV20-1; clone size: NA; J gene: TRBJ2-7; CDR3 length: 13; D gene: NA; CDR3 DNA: TGCAGTGCTACCCGACAGGAAATCTACGAGCAGTACTTC; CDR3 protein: CSATRQEIYEQYF
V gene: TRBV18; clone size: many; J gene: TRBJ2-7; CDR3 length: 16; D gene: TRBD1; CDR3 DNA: TGTGCCAGCTCCCCGAACTCCGGGACAGACTTTTACGAGCAGTACTTC; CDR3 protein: CASSPNSGTDFYEQYF
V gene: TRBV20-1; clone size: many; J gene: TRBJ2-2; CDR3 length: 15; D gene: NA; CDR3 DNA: TGCAGTGCTAGAGTTGCAGAGGGGAACACCGGGGAGCTGTTTTTT; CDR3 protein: CSARVAEGNTGELFF
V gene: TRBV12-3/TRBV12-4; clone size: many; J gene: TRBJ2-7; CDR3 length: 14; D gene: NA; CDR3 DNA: TGTGCCAGCGGGTCGACGTCGGGAGTAGGCGAGCAGTACTTC; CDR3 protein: CASGSTSGVGEQYF
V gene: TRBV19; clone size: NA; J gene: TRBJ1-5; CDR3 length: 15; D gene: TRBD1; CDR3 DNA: TGTGCCAGTAGTCGACAGGGGGATAGCGATCAGCCCCAGCATTTT; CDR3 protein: CASSRQGDSDQPQHF
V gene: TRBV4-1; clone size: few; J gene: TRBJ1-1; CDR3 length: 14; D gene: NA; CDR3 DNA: TGCGCCAGCAGCCGCCCATATCTAGCGGCTGAAGCTTTCTTT; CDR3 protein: CASSRPYLAAEAFF
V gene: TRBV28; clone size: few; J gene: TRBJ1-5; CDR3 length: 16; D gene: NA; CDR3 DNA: TGTGCCAGCAGTTTTACCGGGACGTTGTTCAATCAGCCCCAGCATTTT; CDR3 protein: CASSFTGTLFNQPQHF
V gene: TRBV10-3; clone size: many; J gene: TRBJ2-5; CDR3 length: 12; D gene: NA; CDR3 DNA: TGTGCCATCAGTGAAAATATACAGCCTGAATACTTC; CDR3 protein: CAISENIQPEYF
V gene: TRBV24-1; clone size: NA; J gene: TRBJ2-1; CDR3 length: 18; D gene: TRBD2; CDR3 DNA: TGTGCCACCAGTGATTGGGCTAGCGGGGGGCCGGTTAAAAATGAGCAGTTCTTC; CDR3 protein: CATSDWASGGPVKNEQFF
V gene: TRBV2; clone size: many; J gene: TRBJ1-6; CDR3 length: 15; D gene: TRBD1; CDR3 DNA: TGTGCCAGCTCTAGGGACAGGGGCTCCGCTTCACCCCTCCACTTT; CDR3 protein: CASSRDRGSASPLHF
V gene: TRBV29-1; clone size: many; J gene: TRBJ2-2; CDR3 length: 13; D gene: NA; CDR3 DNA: TGCAGCGTTGAAGCCTCGAACACCGGGGAGCTGTTTTTT; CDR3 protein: CSVEASNTGELFF
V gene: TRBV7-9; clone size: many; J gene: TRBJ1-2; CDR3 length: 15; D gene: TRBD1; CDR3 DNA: TGTGCCAGCAGCAAGGACAGGGGGCTCGGCTATGGCTACACCTTC; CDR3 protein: CASSKDRGLGYGYTF
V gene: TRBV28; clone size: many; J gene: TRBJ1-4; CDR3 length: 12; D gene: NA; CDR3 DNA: TGTGCCAGCAGTTTTGGTGCAGAAAAACTGTTTTTT; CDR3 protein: CASSFGAEKLFF
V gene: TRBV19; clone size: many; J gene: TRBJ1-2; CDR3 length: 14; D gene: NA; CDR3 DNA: TGTGCCAGTAGTCTACCAGAGATTAACTATGGCTACACCTTC; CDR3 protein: CASSLPEINYGYTF
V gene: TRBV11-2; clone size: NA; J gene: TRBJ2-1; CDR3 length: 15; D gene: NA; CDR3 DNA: TGTGCCAGCAGCTCAAGATTGCCTGATGACAATGAGCAGTTCTTC; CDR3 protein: CASSSRLPDDNEQFF
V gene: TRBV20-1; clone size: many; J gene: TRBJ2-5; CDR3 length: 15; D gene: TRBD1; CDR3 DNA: TGCAGTGCTAGAGAGGGGACAGGGTCATCAGAGACCCAGTACTTC; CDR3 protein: CSAREGTGSSETQYF
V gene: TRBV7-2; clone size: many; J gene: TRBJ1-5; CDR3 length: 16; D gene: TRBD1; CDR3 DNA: TGTGCCAGCAGCTCCCCGGGACAGGGGGGAAGTCAGCCCCAGCATTTT; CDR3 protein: CASSSPGQGGSQPQHF
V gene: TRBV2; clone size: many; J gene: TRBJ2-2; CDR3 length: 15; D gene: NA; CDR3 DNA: TGTGCCAGCAGTGAAAGGGCTAGCTTGAATGGGGAGCTGTTTTTT; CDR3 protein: CASSERASLNGELFF
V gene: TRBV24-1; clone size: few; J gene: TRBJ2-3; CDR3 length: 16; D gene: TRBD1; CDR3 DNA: TGTGCCACCAGTGAAGGGGACAGGGACGGCTCAGATACGCAGTATTTT; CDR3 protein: CATSEGDRDGSDTQYF
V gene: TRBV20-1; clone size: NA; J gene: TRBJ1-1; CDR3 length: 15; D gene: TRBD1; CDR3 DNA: TGCAGTGCCAACTCTGGGACAGGTTATAACACTGAAGCTTTCTTT; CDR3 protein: CSANSGTGYNTEAFF
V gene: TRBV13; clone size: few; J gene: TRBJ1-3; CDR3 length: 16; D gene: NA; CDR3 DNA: TGTGCCAGCAGCTTAGGGGCAGGGGCACATGGAAACACCATATATTTT; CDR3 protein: CASSLGAGAHGNTIYF
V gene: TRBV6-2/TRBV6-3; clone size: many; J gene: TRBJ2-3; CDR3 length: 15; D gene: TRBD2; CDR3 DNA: TGTGCCAGCACCAGGCCCGGGACTAGCGCCGATACGCAGTATTTT; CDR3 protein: CASTRPGTSADTQYF
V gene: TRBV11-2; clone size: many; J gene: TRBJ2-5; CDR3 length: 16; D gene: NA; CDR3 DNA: TGTGCCAGCAGCGGAGAACTCGATTTTGGTAGGGAGACCCAGTACTTC; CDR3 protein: CASSGELDFGRETQYF
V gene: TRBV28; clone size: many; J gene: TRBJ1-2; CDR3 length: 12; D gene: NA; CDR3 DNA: TGTGCCAGCTACGACGGTCTTGTTGGCTACACCTTC; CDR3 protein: CASYDGLVGYTF
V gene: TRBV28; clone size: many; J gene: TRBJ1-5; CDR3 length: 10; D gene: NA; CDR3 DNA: TGTGCCAGCAGTCATCAGCCCCAGCATTTT; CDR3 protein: CASSHQPQHF
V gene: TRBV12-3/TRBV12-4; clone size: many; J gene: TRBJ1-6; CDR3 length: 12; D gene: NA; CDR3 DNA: TGTGCCAGCCAGGGGTTTTCTTCACCCCTCCACTTT; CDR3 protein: CASQGFSSPLHF
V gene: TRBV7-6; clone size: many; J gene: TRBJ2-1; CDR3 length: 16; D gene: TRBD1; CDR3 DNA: TGTGCCAGCAGCCGACCTAGGGACAGGGCCCGCAATGAGCAGTTCTTC; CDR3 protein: CASSRPRDRARNEQFF
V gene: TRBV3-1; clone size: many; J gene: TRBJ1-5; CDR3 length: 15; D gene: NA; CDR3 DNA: TGTGCCAGCAGCCAAGACCAAGGAGGCAATCAGCCCCAGCATTTT; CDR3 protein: CASSQDQGGNQPQHF
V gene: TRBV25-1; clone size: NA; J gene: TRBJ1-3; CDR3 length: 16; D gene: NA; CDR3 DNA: TGTGCCAGCAGAGAGTCTACCAGCACCTCTGGAAACACCATATATTTT; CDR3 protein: CASRESTSTSGNTIYF
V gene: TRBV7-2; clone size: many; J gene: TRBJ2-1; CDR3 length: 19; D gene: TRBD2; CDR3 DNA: TGTGCCAGCAGCCCAGGAGGTTATGACGGGGGGGCCTCCTACAATGAGCAGTTCTTC; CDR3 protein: CASSPGGYDGGASYNEQFF
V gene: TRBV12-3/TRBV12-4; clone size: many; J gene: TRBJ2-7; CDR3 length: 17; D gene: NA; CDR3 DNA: TGTGCCAGCAGCTACCAGGTCGGGCGAGCAGGAACCTACGAGCAGTACTTC; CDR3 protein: CASSYQVGRAGTYEQYF
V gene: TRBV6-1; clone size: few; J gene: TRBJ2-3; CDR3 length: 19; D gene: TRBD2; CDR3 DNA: TGTGCCAGCAGCGTAGCGGGGGGGTACTACACTCTAGACACAGATACGCAGTATTTT; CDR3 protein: CASSVAGGYYTLDTDTQYF
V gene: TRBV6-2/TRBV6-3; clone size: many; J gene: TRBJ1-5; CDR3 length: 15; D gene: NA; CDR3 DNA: TGTGCCAGCCTCCCCAGGGGCAGGGGCAATCAGCCCCAGCATTTT; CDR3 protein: CASLPRGRGNQPQHF
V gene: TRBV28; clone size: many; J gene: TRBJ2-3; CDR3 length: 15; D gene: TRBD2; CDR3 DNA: TGTGCCAGCAGACTAACTAGCGGGAATATATATACGCAGTATTTT; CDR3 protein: CASRLTSGNIYTQYF
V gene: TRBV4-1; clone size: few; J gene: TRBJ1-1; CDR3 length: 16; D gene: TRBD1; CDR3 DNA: TGCGCCAGCAGCCAAGAGCAGGGGGCGAGGAACACTGAAGCTTTCTTT; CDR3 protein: CASSQEQGARNTEAFF
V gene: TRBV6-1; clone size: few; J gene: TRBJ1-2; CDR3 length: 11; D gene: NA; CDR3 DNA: TGTGCCAGCAGAGAGAGGGGTGGCTACACCTTC; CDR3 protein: CASRERGGYTF
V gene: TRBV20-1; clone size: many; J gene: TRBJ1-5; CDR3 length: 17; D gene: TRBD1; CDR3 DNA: TGCAGTGCTAGAGTTCTCCCGGGACAGGTGAGCAATCAGCCCCAGCATTTT; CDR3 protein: CSARVLPGQVSNQPQHF